This TCR beta chain comes out of a study of blood T cell repertoires in COVID-19. Study-wide context: PBMCs, B-cell-depleted T cells, or T cells were the source of the cDNA or gDNA that made up the material.

This CDR3 comprises 13 residues. Per the germline V gene, CDR1 is SGHTA and CDR2 is FQGNSA. This clone came up once. The junction differs from germline at one of its ends, possibly a read error. The protocol was immunoSEQ multiplex PCR, while the TCRdb copy is restricted to in-frame clones and leaves out a portion. The table includes about 140,000 clones, around 87% detected once. Sequencing was performed on peripheral blood. This clonotype was sampled from a woman aged 40 to 49 with acute or convalescent COVID-19. The V call is TRBV7-2, the J call TRBJ1-3; D unresolved. The CDR3 sequence is CASSLEVRPPTNF. CDR3 nucleotide sequence: TGTGCCAGCAGCTTAGAAGTTCGGCCTCCCACTAATTTT.